A single sample gave rise to the 17 T cell receptor beta chains below, sequenced in a study of T-cell reconstitution after alpha-beta-depleted transplantation in children. Researchers prepared the TCRbeta library using unique molecular identifiers, the study reports. MiXCR was run by TCRdb on the PCR reads, yielding one entry per CDR3 protein. The profile shows hundreds of thousands of distinct CDR3 sequences, 10% to 13% of them singletons. Sample: PBMCs, taken before TCRalphabeta/CD19-depleted stem cell transplant. Receptors were obtained from a child aged 2-9 years with inherited bone marrow failure, due to receive a stem cell transplant.

This clonotype was seen many times. The chain employs TRBV12-3 or TRBV12-4 and TRBJ1-2; TRBD1 matches at 8 bases. J lost 6 bases, V lost 4 bases, and 10 bases had no gene match. The CDR3 is 15 residues long. The CDR3 coding sequence is TGTGCCAGCAGTTCCCGGACAGGGTCGACCGATGGCTACACCTTC. Its protein is CASSSRTGSTDGYTF.

The sample holds many counts of this clonotype. This rearrangement joins TRBV7-2 to TRBJ2-3; 8 bases are shared with TRBD2. Germline lookup yields CDR1 SGHTA and CDR2 FQGNSA. V gave up 4 bases and J gave up 3 bases; unmatched junction bases: 6. The CDR3 runs 15 residues. CDR3 region: CASSSQAGATDTQYF. The CDR3 region has the DNA TGTGCCAGCAGCTCACAAGCGGGAGCGACAGATACGCAGTATTTT. The full variable domain, completed using reference TRBV7-2 and TRBJ2-3, is GAGVSQSPSNKVTEKGKDVELRCDPISGHTALYWYRQSLGQGLEFLIYFQGNSAPDKSGLPSDRFSAERTGGSVSTLTIQRTQQEDSAVYLCASSSQAGATDTQYFGPGTRLTVL.

This clonotype was observed many times. One end of the junction does not line up with germline, which may come from a read error. The J gene is TRBJ2-7, the V gene TRBV10-1; 8 nucleotides agree with TRBD1. The germline V gene has CDR1 WNHNN and CDR2 SYGVQD (reference sequence). CDR3 length: 17 residues. CDR3 nucleotide sequence: TGCGCCAGCATTGAGTCCGTGGGCAGGGGGCATCCCTACGAGCAGTACTTC. This sequence encodes CASIESVGRGHPYEQYF.

This clonotype was detected ten times or more. The chain employs TRBV21-1 and TRBJ1-1; TRBD1 is the table's D call and was not checked against the DNA. TRBV21-1 is listed as a pseudogene. The CDR3 is 14 residues long. In DNA, the CDR3 is TGTGCCAGCAGCATGGGGGGGGCAGACACTGAAGCTTTCTTT. It encodes CASSMGGADTEAFF.

The table lists this clonotype with many counts. The rearrangement joins TRBV20-1 to TRBJ2-1; 11 bases line up with TRBD2. The CDR3 covers 15 residues. From germline, CDR1 is DFQATT and CDR2 SNEGSKA (reference sequence). V was pared by 4 bases and J by 6 bases, with 8 bases of the junction left unmatched. The CDR3 sequence is CSANKLAGVGNEQFF. CDR3 coding DNA: TGCAGTGCTAATAAACTAGCGGGAGTAGGCAATGAGCAGTTCTTC.

This clonotype was detected a few times. This chain uses TRBV5-1 with TRBJ2-2, with 9 bases lining up with TRBD1. The length of the CDR3 is 15 residues. Trimming took 4 bases from V and 3 from J; bases not matched to a gene: 4. Germline CDR1 SGHRS, CDR2 YFSETQ. The CDR3 reads CASSPDRGDTGELFF. The DNA of the CDR3 is TGCGCCAGCAGCCCCGACAGGGGGGACACCGGGGAGCTGTTTTTT.

The rearrangement uses TRBV11-2 and TRBJ2-5; 12 bases align to TRBD2. The CDR3 has 18 residues. Germline CDR1 is SGHAT and CDR2 is FQNNGV. J gave up 5 bases and V 1 base, and 11 bases lay outside the gene matches. CDR3 coding DNA: TGTGCCAGCAGCTTAGGACTAGCGGGAGCCCCCTCCCACGAGACCCAGTACTTC. Protein sequence: CASSLGLAGAPSHETQYF.

This clonotype was counted only a few times. The chain has TRBV25-1 and TRBJ2-1; 14 nucleotides align to TRBD2. Germline V gives CDR1 MGHDK, CDR2 SYGVNS. The CDR3 spans 18 residues. V dropped 2 bases and J dropped 0; count of bases not matched to a gene: 3. CDR3 in amino acids: CASSERTSGRLSYNEQFF. DNA of the CDR3: TGTGCCAGCAGTGAAAGGACTAGCGGGAGGCTCTCCTACAATGAGCAGTTCTTC.

To note about this clonotype: This may be a read error: a much more frequent sequence differs by one nucleotide. The rearrangement joins TRBV5-6 to TRBJ1-5; 10 bases agree with TRBD1. This CDR3 is built from 16 residues. Trimming took 3 bases from V and 3 from J; bases not matched to a gene: 6. CDR1 is SGHDT and CDR2 is YYEEEE in the germline V gene. CDR3 sequence reads: CASSSRQGANNQPQHF. The CDR3 nucleotides are TGTGCCAGCAGCTCCCGACAGGGGGCTAACAATCAGCCCCAGCATTTT.

This clonotype was seen a handful of times. V gene TRBV29-1 combines with J gene TRBJ2-2, with D perhaps matching TRBD1 or TRBD2 (5 bases each). V lost 6 bases and J 1 base, leaving 12 bases between the germline ends. There are 14 residues in the CDR3. Germline CDR1 reads SQVTM; CDR2 reads ANQGSEA. CDR3 residues: CSVRWDRNTGELFF. CDR3 sequence (DNA): TGCAGCGTCCGATGGGACCGGAACACCGGGGAGCTGTTTTTT.

This clonotype was seen repeatedly, ten times or more. The V call is TRBV28, the J call TRBJ2-6, with D possibly TRBD1 on 6 matching bases. V lost 3 bases and J 2 bases, leaving 11 bases between the germline ends. The length of the CDR3 is 16 residues. From germline, CDR1 is MDHEN and CDR2 SYDVKM. The CDR3 nucleotides read TGTGCCAGCAGTTTTAGGGGGATAGCTGGGGCCAACGTCCTGACTTTC. Its protein is CASSFRGIAGANVLTF.

Ten or more counts support this clonotype. The chain links TRBV11-2 to TRBJ2-1, with 10 positions matching TRBD1. Germline V gives CDR1 SGHAT, CDR2 FQNNGV. This CDR3 region has 18 residues. V was pared by 6 bases and J by 6 bases, with 17 bases of the junction left unmatched. CDR3: CASSPSVLGTGDLNEQFF. The DNA for the CDR3 is TGTGCCAGCAGTCCCTCTGTACTTGGGACAGGGGACCTCAATGAGCAGTTCTTC.

This clonotype was recorded many times. The chain combines TRBV20-1 with TRBJ1-5; perhaps TRBD1 as D (5 bases). Trimming stripped 2 bases from V and 9 bases from J, with 17 bases between. The CDR3 is 14 residues long. Per germline, CDR1 DFQATT and CDR2 SNEGSKA (reference sequence). The CDR3 region is CSARQGGSKRPQHF. For the CDR3, the DNA is TGCAGTGCTAGACAGGGCGGAAGTAAGCGGCCCCAGCATTTT.

This clonotype came up a few times. This chain links TRBV29-1 with TRBJ1-3; 8 nucleotides align to TRBD1. CDR3 length: 13 residues. V trimming: 4 bases; J trimming: 2 bases; junction bases outside the gene matches: 1. Germline V lookup: CDR1 SQVTM, CDR2 ANQGSEA. CDR3 bases: TGCAGCGTTGCAGGGGGCACTGGAAACACCATATATTTT. Amino acids: CSVAGGTGNTIYF.

In this sample, this clonotype turned up a few times. The chain carries TRBV12-3 or TRBV12-4 and TRBJ1-3; 7 bases match TRBD1. V trimming: 0 bases; J trimming: 7 bases; junction bases outside the gene matches: 6. The CDR3 runs to 15 residues. The CDR3 sequence: CASSLALAGGNTIYF. CDR3 in DNA: TGTGCCAGCAGTTTAGCGCTCGCAGGGGGGAACACCATATATTTT.

This clonotype appeared many times. This sequence joins TRBV5-5 and TRBJ2-3; D is undetermined. The CDR3 consists of 15 residues. The germline gives CDR1 SGHKS, CDR2 YYEKEE (reference sequence). With 3 bases removed from V and 0 bases from J, the gap between germline ends came to 11 bases. CDR3 in amino acids: CASSSFYGSTDTQYF. CDR3 DNA sequence: TGTGCCAGCAGCTCCTTTTACGGGAGCACAGATACGCAGTATTTT.

This clonotype occurred many times. The CDR3 region is CASSLGGRETEAFF. The DNA of the CDR3 is TGTGCCAGCAGTTTAGGTGGGCGAGAGACTGAAGCTTTCTTT. The gene calls are TRBV12-3 or TRBV12-4 and TRBJ1-1; no clear D. CDR3 length: 14 amino acids. Trimming took 1 base from V and 5 from J, leaving 11 bases between them.